The entry below describes one TCR beta chain. The data were taken from a study of blood T cell repertoires in COVID-19. The CDR3 runs 16 residues. Germline-derived CDR1 and CDR2 are SGHNT and YENEEA. Trimming removed 4 bases at V and 2 bases at J, with 15 bases between. In the source study's methods: Estimation of nucleated cell counts relied on the amplification of reference gene primers. TCRdb keeps only in-frame clones here, not all; method: immunoSEQ multiplex PCR. V and J calls and clone size are those listed in that table; D and trimming were worked out from the DNA. The data show around 280,000 clones, around 88% seen once. Enrollees, roughly 18 to 89 years old, lived in 24 US areas.

The material sequenced was PBMCs or T cells enriched from blood (not recorded which). The source of this sequence is a woman aged 35 to 49 who had recovered from COVID-19. V gene TRBV11-3 combines with J gene TRBJ2-1; no clear D. DNA of the CDR3: TGTGCCAGCAGCTCCTCTCTCAGATCACCCTACAATGAGCAGTTCTTC. Translation: CASSSSLRSPYNEQFF.